These 7 T cell receptor beta chains were sequenced from one sample in a study of blood T cell repertoires in COVID-19. Sequenced by immunoSEQ multiplex PCR; TCRdb stores in-frame clones only, minus some. Of 200,000 to 250,000 clones listed, around 82% are singletons. Specimen: peripheral blood. The receptor set was obtained from a woman between 40 and 55 years old with acute or convalescent COVID-19.

J is TRBJ2-1 and V is TRBV7-6, with D maybe TRBD2 (6 bases). The V gene lost 4 bases and the J gene lost 3 bases, with 16 bases spanning the gap. Germline V gives CDR1 SGHVS, CDR2 FNYEAQ. The CDR3 is 16 amino acids. As DNA, the CDR3 is TGTGCCAGCAGCTCCGACTCGGCGGGACTCTACAATGAGCAGTTCTTC. This sequence encodes CASSSDSAGLYNEQFF.

The rearrangement links TRBV24-1 to TRBJ2-7; 12 positions match TRBD2. V lost 3 bases, J lost 2 bases, and 4 bases stayed unmatched. The CDR3 totals 16 residues. From germline, CDR1 is KGHDR and CDR2 SFDVKD. For the CDR3, the DNA is TGTGCCACCAGTGATGGGACTAGCGGGTTCGCCTACGAGCAGTACTTC. Protein sequence: CATSDGTSGFAYEQYF.

The chain employs TRBV6-5 and TRBJ2-3; D is possibly TRBD2 (6 bases). Germline assignment: CDR1 MNHEY and CDR2 SVGAGI. The CDR3 is made up of 16 amino acids. V gave up 0 bases and J gave up 0 bases, with 10 bases separating them. CDR3 residues: CASSYSSSGSTDTQYF. The DNA of the CDR3 is TGTGCCAGCAGTTACTCTTCCAGCGGGAGCACAGATACGCAGTATTTT.

This clone was recorded a few times. The J gene is TRBJ1-2, the V gene TRBV7-9; D might be TRBD1 (5 bases). V dropped 5 bases and J dropped 5 bases, with 9 bases sitting between them. The CDR3 extends over 12 amino acids. Germline values: CDR1 SEHNR, CDR2 FQNEAQ (reference sequence). DNA for the CDR3: TGTGCCAGCAGCCCGGACAATTATGGCTACACCTTC. It specifies CASSPDNYGYTF.

J is TRBJ2-7 and V is TRBV4-1; maybe TRBD1 (5 bases). Germline CDR1 is MGHRA and CDR2 is YSYEKL. Between the trimmed V and J ends, which lost 1 base and 0 bases, there was a span of 10 bases. The CDR3 consists of 15 residues. CDR3 amino acids: CASSQVQDSSYEQYF. The CDR3 DNA reads TGCGCCAGCAGCCAAGTACAGGATAGCTCCTACGAGCAGTACTTC.

The gene calls are TRBV30 and TRBJ2-7, with D possibly TRBD1 on 6 matching bases. The germline V gene encodes CDR1 GTSNPN and CDR2 SVGIG (reference sequence). The CDR3 loop spans 13 amino acids. Trimming took off 6 bases at V and 0 bases at J, with 12 bases between the two ends. CDR3 sequence reads: CACDQGSSYEQYF. CDR3 sequence (DNA): TGTGCCTGCGACCAGGGGAGCTCCTACGAGCAGTACTTC.

This clone was seen at least ten times. The chain employs TRBV5-6 and TRBJ1-2; 7 bases are a match to TRBD1. Germline assignment: CDR1 SGHDT and CDR2 YYEEEE. There are 15 residues in the CDR3. V trimming: 4 bases; J trimming: 4 bases; junction bases outside the gene matches: 10. The CDR3 reads CASSHPGQTFYGYTF. CDR3 nucleotide sequence: TGTGCCAGCAGCCACCCGGGACAGACTTTCTATGGCTACACCTTC.